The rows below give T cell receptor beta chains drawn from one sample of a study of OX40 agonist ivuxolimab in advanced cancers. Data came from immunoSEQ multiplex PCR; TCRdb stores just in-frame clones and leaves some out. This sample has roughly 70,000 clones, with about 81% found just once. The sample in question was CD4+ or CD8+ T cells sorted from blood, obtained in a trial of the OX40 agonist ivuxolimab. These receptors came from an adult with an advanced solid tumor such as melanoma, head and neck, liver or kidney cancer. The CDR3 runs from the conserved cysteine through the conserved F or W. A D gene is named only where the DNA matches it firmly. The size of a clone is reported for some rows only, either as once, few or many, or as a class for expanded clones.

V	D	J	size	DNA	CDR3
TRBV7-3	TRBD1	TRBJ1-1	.	TGTGCCAGCAGCTGGACAGGGAACACTGAAGCTTTCTTT	CASSWTGNTEAFF
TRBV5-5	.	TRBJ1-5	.	TGTGCCAGCAGCTTGGTGCCGAGTAATCAGCCCCAGCATTTT	CASSLVPSNQPQHF
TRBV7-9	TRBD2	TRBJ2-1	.	TGTGCCAGCAGTATCGGAGGCGGGGGGGCCCCCTACAATGAGCAGTTCTTC	CASSIGGGGAPYNEQFF
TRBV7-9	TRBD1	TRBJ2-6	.	TGTGCCAGCAGCTTAGCTAGGACAGGCTACGTCCTGACTTTC	CASSLARTGYVLTF
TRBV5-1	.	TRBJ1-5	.	TGCGCCAGCAGCTTGTTGGGAAATAGCAATCAGTCCCAGCATTTT	CASSLLGNSNQSQHF
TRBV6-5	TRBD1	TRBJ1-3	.	TGTGCCAGCAGCCGACAGGGCGCTGGAAACACCATATATTTT	CASSRQGAGNTIYF
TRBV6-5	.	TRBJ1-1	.	TGTGCCAGCAGTTACTTCATAGACAGTGGGAGTGAAGCTTTCTTT	CASSYFIDSGSEAFF
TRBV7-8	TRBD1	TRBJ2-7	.	TGTGCCAGCAGCTTAATCGGGACAGGCTCCTACGAGCAGTACTTC	CASSLIGTGSYEQYF
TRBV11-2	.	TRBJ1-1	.	TGTGCCAGCAGCTTACAAGAGAACACTGAAGCTTTCTTT	CASSLQENTEAFF
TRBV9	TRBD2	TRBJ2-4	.	TGTGCCAGCAGCGTAAACAGGACTAGCGGGCTAGCCAAAAACATTCAGTACTTC	CASSVNRTSGLAKNIQYF
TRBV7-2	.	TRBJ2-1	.	TGTGCCAGCAGCCCCCTAGGCCTCAAGCAGTTCTTC	CASSPLGLKQFF
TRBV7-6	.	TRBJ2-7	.	TGTGCCAGCAGCCCATTCGGGGCCGCTAGCTCCTACGAGCAGTACTTC	CASSPFGAASSYEQYF
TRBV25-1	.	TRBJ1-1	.	TGTGCCAGCAGTGGGACCGGGACCCCTGGCACTGAAGCTTTCTTT	CASSGTGTPGTEAFF
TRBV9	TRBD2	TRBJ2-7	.	TGTGCCAGCAGCGTAGGTAGCGGGAGGGGCGAGCAGTACTTC	CASSVGSGRGEQYF
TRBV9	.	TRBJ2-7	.	TGTGCCACCAACCGGACGGGCAGCGGCTGCGAGCAGTACTTC	CATNRTGSGCEQYF
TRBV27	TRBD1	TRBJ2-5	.	TGTGCCAGCAGTAGGGCAGGGGGCGGGCGAGAGACCCAGTACTTC	CASSRAGGGRETQYF
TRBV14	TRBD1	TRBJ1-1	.	TGTGCCAGCAGCCAATGGGACAGATCTTTCTTT	CASSQWDRSFF
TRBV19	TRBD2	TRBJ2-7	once	TGTGCCAGTAGTACAGGACTAGCGGGAGGCAGGAGCTCCTACGAGCAGTACTTC	CASSTGLAGGRSSYEQYF
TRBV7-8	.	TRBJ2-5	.	TGTGCCAGCAGTCTAGTAGGGGGGGAGACCCAGTACTTC	CASSLVGGETQYF
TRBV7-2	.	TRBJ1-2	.	TGTGCCAGCAGCTTAAGCCCGGGCGGCTACACCTTC	CASSLSPGGYTF
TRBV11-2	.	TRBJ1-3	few	TGTGCCAGCAGCTTAGCCGGGACTTACGGAAACACCATATATTTT	CASSLAGTYGNTIYF
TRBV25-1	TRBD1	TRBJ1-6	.	TGTGCCAGCATCGGGCCAGGGGGTAGAAATTCACCCCTCCACTTT	CASIGPGGRNSPLHF
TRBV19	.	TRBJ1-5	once	TGTGCCAGTAGCGTGGCAGGGGCTGGGAATCAGCCCCAGCATTTT	CASSVAGAGNQPQHF
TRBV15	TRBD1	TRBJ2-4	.	TGTGCCACCACTGGACAGGGTGGGGCCAAAAACATTCAGTACTTC	CATTGQGGAKNIQYF
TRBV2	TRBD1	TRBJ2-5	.	TGTGCCAGCAGTGCCTGGACAGGGGGAAAAGAGACCCAGTACTTC	CASSAWTGGKETQYF
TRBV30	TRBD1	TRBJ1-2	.	TGTGCCTGGAGTGTAGGGACAGGCTATATCTATGGCTACACCTTC	CAWSVGTGYIYGYTF
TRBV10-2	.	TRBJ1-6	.	TGCGCCAGCAGTGAGTCGGGGGGTGGTGGGTCACCCCTCCACTTT	CASSESGGGGSPLHF
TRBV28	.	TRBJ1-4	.	TGTGCCAGCATTGATGTGGGGTCTGCTAATGAAAAACTGTTTTTT	CASIDVGSANEKLFF
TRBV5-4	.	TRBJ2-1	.	TGTGCCAGCAGCTCACAGGGCGATGAGCAGTTCTTC	CASSSQGDEQFF
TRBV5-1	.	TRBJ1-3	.	TGCGCCAGCAGCGCCAGAAGGGACTCAGGGCCTGGAAACACCATATATTTT	CASSARRDSGPGNTIYF
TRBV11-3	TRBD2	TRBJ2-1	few	TGTGCCAGCAGCTTAGGCGGACTAGCGGGGCGGGACAATGAGCAGTTCTTC	CASSLGGLAGRDNEQFF